The subject of this entry is one TCR beta chain. The table came from immunoSEQ multiplex PCR; TCRdb's copy has only in-frame clones and leaves some out. The sample lists roughly 71,000 clones; roughly 88% were seen once. The sample comes from a study of blood T cell repertoires in COVID-19. The CDR3 sequence is 15 residues long. Germline loops: CDR1 SEHNR, CDR2 FQNEAQ (reference sequence). V shed 3 bases and J shed 0 bases, with 12 bases lying between them. This sequence originates from a middle-aged man with acute or convalescent COVID-19. V is TRBV7-9 and J is TRBJ2-7; a possible D gene is TRBD2 (6 bases). Sequenced: peripheral blood. CDR3 nucleotides: TGTGCCAGCAGCTTTCTGGGCGGGGACTCCTACGAGCAGTACTTC. Translation gives CASSFLGGDSYEQYF.